The 27 T cell receptor beta chains below were found in one sample sequenced in a study of T cell repertoires in cytomegalovirus infection. TCRdb processed the reads anew with MiXCR; each CDR3 protein has one entry. The table has approximately 500,000 distinct CDR3 sequences, about 30% seen once. Sequencing was performed on PBMCs. The receptors shown here come from a human donor in good health (CMV status not recorded). Some clones in this sample may be carry-over from other donors' samples.

J is TRBJ2-1 and V is TRBV7-7; D gene uncertain. The CDR3 spans 13 residues. The V gene lost 5 bases and the J gene lost 8 bases, with 13 bases spanning the gap. The germline gives CDR1 SSHAT, CDR2 FNYEAQ (reference sequence). CDR3 nucleotide sequence: TGTGCCAGCAGCCCAAGAGAAGGGTATGAGCAGTTCTTC. Encoded protein: CASSPREGYEQFF.

This clonotype was detected ten times or more. The chain has TRBV7-2 and TRBJ2-1, with D possibly being TRBD2 (5 bases). This CDR3 comprises 13 residues. V was cut by 1 base and J by 10 bases, with 11 bases left in between. Per germline, CDR1 SGHTA and CDR2 FQGNSA. The CDR3 sequence: CASSLVTRWEQFF. The CDR3 nucleotides are TGTGCCAGCAGCTTAGTTACTAGGTGGGAGCAGTTCTTC.

This clonotype was detected a few times. Written as DNA, the CDR3 is TGCGCCAGCAGAAAAGCGGCTCTCCGGGGTCGGGAGACCCAGTACTTC. Protein product: CASRKAALRGRETQYF. This chain connects TRBV4-3 to TRBJ2-5; D may be TRBD2 (5 bases). Per germline, CDR1 LGHNA and CDR2 YSLEER. V dropped 6 bases and J dropped 5 bases, with 22 bases sitting between them. The CDR3 loop spans 16 amino acids.

A few counts support this clonotype. This rearrangement joins TRBV6-2 or TRBV6-3 to TRBJ2-3; 12 nucleotides align to TRBD2. Germline CDR1 reads MNHEY; CDR2 reads SVGEGT. The CDR3 is 16 amino acids. V lost 5 bases and J lost 4; bases outside the gene matches: 7. The CDR3 here is CASSDGRLAGADTQYF. The CDR3 DNA is TGTGCCAGCAGTGACGGACGACTAGCGGGAGCAGATACGCAGTATTTT.

The chain links TRBV11-3 to TRBJ1-3; possibly TRBD1 for D (5 bases). Germline assignment: CDR1 SGHNT and CDR2 YENEEA. CDR3 length: 16 residues. V lost 4 bases, J lost 0 bases, and 13 bases lay in between. The CDR3 DNA reads TGTGCCAGCAGCTCCCGGACATCTCTCTCTGGAAACACCATATATTTT. This translates into CASSSRTSLSGNTIYF.

V is TRBV19 and J is TRBJ2-3; TRBD2 aligns across 10 bases. With V trimmed by 7 bases and J by 5 bases, 9 bases remained unmatched. The length of the CDR3 is 15 residues. CDR1 is LNHDA, CDR2 SQIVND, per germline (reference sequence). CDR3 sequence reads: CASTLGASGRDTQYF. CDR3 in DNA: TGTGCCAGTACCCTCGGGGCTAGCGGGAGAGATACGCAGTATTTT. The complete variable domain, with remaining parts taken from reference TRBV19 and TRBJ2-3, reads DGGITQSPKYLFRKEGQNVTLSCEQNLNHDAMYWYRQDPGQGLRLIYYSQIVNDFQKGDIAEGYSVSREKKESFPLTVTSAQKNPTAFYLCASTLGASGRDTQYFGPGTRLTVL.

J is TRBJ2-3 and V is TRBV29-1; TRBD2 matches at 10 bases. The CDR3 has 14 residues. Germline V gene data show CDR1 as SQVTM and CDR2 as ANQGSEA. V shed 7 bases, J shed 8 bases, and the junction held 12 bases outside the gene matches. The CDR3 DNA is TGCAGCGGGGGGACTAGCGACCCGCGGGGTACGCAGTATTTT. Amino acid sequence: CSGGTSDPRGTQYF.

This clonotype has just a few counts. The V call is TRBV9, the J call TRBJ1-2; possible D gene TRBD1, 6 bases. Germline V gene data show CDR1 as SGDLS and CDR2 as YYNGEE. This CDR3 comprises 17 residues. V was clipped by 0 bases and J by 3 bases, with 18 bases between them. Here the CDR3 reads CASSVGAGTGTHYGYTF. The CDR3 nucleotides are TGTGCCAGCAGCGTAGGTGCGGGTACAGGGACCCACTATGGCTACACCTTC. The full variable domain, its missing parts supplied by reference TRBV9 and TRBJ1-2, is DSGVTQTPKHLITATGQRVTLRCSPRSGDLSVYWYQQSLDQGLQFLIQYYNGEERAKGNILERFSAQQFPDLHSELNLSSLELGDSALYFCASSVGAGTGTHYGYTFGSGTRLTVV.

Points on this clonotype: The junction departs from germline at one end; a sequencing error may be responsible. This chain joins TRBV7-7 and TRBJ2-5; 7 nucleotides line up with TRBD1. Germline V gene sequence: CDR1 SSHAT, CDR2 FNYEAQ (reference sequence). This CDR3 region has 15 residues. CDR3 protein: CASSRGGALQETQYF. The CDR3 nucleotides read TGTGCTAGCAGCCGAGGGGGCGCGCTCCAAGAGACCCAGTACTTC.

This chain joins TRBV6-6 and TRBJ2-1; D gene ambiguous. Trimming removed 0 bases from V and 10 bases from J, with 13 bases in between. CDR3 length equals 14 residues. CDR1 is MNHNY, CDR2 SVGAGI, per germline (reference sequence). CDR3 amino acids: CASSYSGPGREQFF. In nucleotides, the CDR3 is TGTGCCAGCAGTTACTCGGGTCCCGGACGGGAGCAGTTCTTC.

About this clonotype itself: The germline gene is not matched at one end of the junction; a read error may be the cause. The rearrangement joins TRBV14 to TRBJ2-6; possibly TRBD1 or TRBD2 for D (5 bases each). The germline gives CDR1 SGHDN, CDR2 FVKESK. The CDR3 spans 17 residues. CDR3 region: CASSQDIGNSGANVLTF. In DNA form, the CDR3 reads TGTGCCAGCAGCCAAGATATCGGGAACTCTGGGGCCAATGTCCTGACTTTC.

The CDR3 protein is CASSPLNPRDPGAKNIQYF. The CDR3 region has the DNA TGTGCCAGCTCACCACTAAATCCTAGGGATCCAGGAGCCAAAAACATTCAGTACTTC. The chain has TRBV18 and TRBJ2-4, with D hard to call. V gave up 1 base and J gave up 0 bases, with 19 bases separating them. This CDR3 is 19 amino acids long. CDR1 KGHSH and CDR2 LQKENI come from the germline V gene. The complete variable domain, with remaining parts taken from reference TRBV18 and TRBJ2-4, reads NAGVMQNPRHLVRRRGQEARLRCSPMKGHSHVYWYRQLPEEGLKFMVYLQKENIIDESGMPKERFSAEFPKEGPSILRIQQVVRGDSAAYFCASSPLNPRDPGAKNIQYFGAGTRLSVL.

This chain connects TRBV6-5 to TRBJ2-7, with TRBD2 identical over 9 bases. This CDR3 has 16 amino acids. The J segment lost 0 bases and the V segment lost 2 bases, leaving 5 bases of the junction unmatched. In germline, CDR1 is MNHEY, CDR2 SVGAGI. CDR3 region: CASSYGLAGNSYEQYF. For the CDR3, the DNA is TGTGCCAGCAGTTACGGTCTAGCGGGGAACTCCTACGAGCAGTACTTC.

In this sample, this clonotype turned up many times. The chain employs TRBV7-9 and TRBJ2-1; D is perhaps TRBD1 or TRBD2 (6 bases each). The germline V gene encodes CDR1 SEHNR and CDR2 FQNEAQ (reference sequence). This CDR3 region has 13 residues. Trimming stripped 8 bases from V and 13 bases from J, with 21 bases between. CDR3 DNA sequence: TGTGCCAGCCCAAAACCCGGGGGCCGGGAACAGTTCTTC. Its translation is CASPKPGGREQFF.

This clonotype has ten or more counts. The J gene is TRBJ1-2, the V gene TRBV10-3, with 7 nucleotides matching TRBD1. Germline V gene data show CDR1 as ENHRY and CDR2 as SYGVKD. The CDR3 is made up of 14 amino acids. The ends lost 7 bases at V and 0 bases at J; junction bases unmatched: 5. CDR3 DNA sequence: TGTGCCATCAAGGGGACAGACCCTAACTATGGCTACACCTTC. This translates into CAIKGTDPNYGYTF.

The chain recombines TRBV19 with TRBJ2-1; 7 positions agree with TRBD2. The junction had 8 bases not matched to a gene; V was cut back by 6 bases and J by 0 bases. The V gene's germline CDR1 is LNHDA and CDR2 SQIVND (reference sequence). The CDR3 length is 16 residues. The CDR3 is CASRGEGISSYNEQFF. The CDR3 coding sequence is TGTGCCAGTAGAGGGGAGGGGATAAGCTCCTACAATGAGCAGTTCTTC.

V gene TRBV4-1 combines with J gene TRBJ2-3; D remains ambiguous. This CDR3 contains 13 residues. With 3 bases removed from V and 2 bases from J, the gap between germline ends came to 6 bases. CDR1 is MGHRA, CDR2 YSYEKL, per germline. CDR3 sequence (DNA): TGCGCCAGCAGCCAGATACTCACAGATACGCAGTATTTT. This gives the protein CASSQILTDTQYF.

The V and J genes are TRBV7-2 and TRBJ2-1, with D possibly matching TRBD2 (5 bases). Per germline, CDR1 SGHTA and CDR2 FQGNSA. The CDR3 has 11 amino acids. The V end lost 7 bases, the J end lost 6 bases, and 7 bases lay between the germline ends. The CDR3 DNA sequence: TGTGCCAGCACCGGAGGCAATGAGCAGTTCTTC. This sequence encodes CASTGGNEQFF.

A few counts support this clonotype. The rearrangement uses TRBV20-1 and TRBJ2-1; D gene uncertain. Germline V gene data show CDR1 as DFQATT and CDR2 as SNEGSKA (reference sequence). V lost 0 bases, J lost 4 bases, and 13 bases lay in between. CDR3 length equals 15 residues. In DNA, the CDR3 is TGCAGTGCTAGAGAGGCCCGCGCCAGTTACAATGAGCAGTTCTTC. Translating it yields CSAREARASYNEQFF.

The chain couples TRBV6-1 to TRBJ2-2; 12 bases are a match to TRBD2. Germline CDR1 and CDR2: MNHNS and SASEGT. CDR3 length equals 15 residues. V was pared by 4 bases and J by 6 bases, with 3 bases of the junction left unmatched. The CDR3 is CASSVTSGSSGELFF. CDR3 nucleotides: TGTGCCAGCAGTGTGACTAGCGGGAGTTCCGGGGAGCTGTTTTTT.

This clonotype has ten or more counts. This chain joins TRBV7-6 and TRBJ2-7; 10 positions agree with TRBD1. This CDR3 has 14 residues. Losses at the gene ends were 5 bases for V and 3 bases for J; bases not matched to a gene: 4. Germline lookup yields CDR1 SGHVS and CDR2 FNYEAQ. The chain's CDR3 is CASSPRDRGYEQYF. The CDR3 DNA follows: TGTGCCAGCAGCCCCCGGGACAGGGGCTACGAGCAGTACTTC. Drawing the rest from reference TRBV7-6 and TRBJ2-7, the complete variable domain is GAGVSQSPRYKVTKRGQDVALRCDPISGHVSLYWYRQALGQGPEFLTYFNYEAQQDKSGLPNDRFSAERPEGSISTLTIQRTEQRDSAMYRCASSPRDRGYEQYFGPGTRLTVT.

The DNA for the CDR3 is TGTGCCAGCAGTGTAGATAGCGGGCGTATCTACAATGAGCAGTTCTTC. This gives the protein CASSVDSGRIYNEQFF. The chain joins TRBV2 to TRBJ2-1, with 7 bases identical to TRBD2. This CDR3 is 16 amino acids long. V dropped 4 bases and J dropped 3; count of bases not matched to a gene: 9. Per the germline V gene, CDR1 is SNHLY and CDR2 is FYNNEI. The variable domain in full, with the rest retrieved from reference TRBV2 and TRBJ2-1, is EPEVTQTPSHQVTQMGQEVILRCVPISNHLYFYWYRQILGQKVEFLVSFYNNEISEKSEIFDDQFSVERPDGSNFTLKIRSTKLEDSAMYFCASSVDSGRIYNEQFFGPGTRLTVL.

This sequence joins TRBV29-1 and TRBJ2-3, with 8 bases aligning to TRBD2. The junction had 5 bases not matched to a gene; V was cut back by 2 bases and J by 1 base. CDR1 and CDR2 from the germline V gene are SQVTM and ANQGSEA. The CDR3 consists of 15 residues. The CDR3, as DNA: TGCAGCGTTGAAAAAACTAGCGGCGGCACAGATACGCAGTATTTT. As protein: CSVEKTSGGTDTQYF.

The CDR3 DNA follows: TGTGCCAGCAGTCCCCGGGACAGGGGGTTACGGCAGTACTTC. Protein: CASSPRDRGLRQYF. V and J are TRBV28 and TRBJ2-7; TRBD1 aligns across 11 bases. Losses at the gene ends were 5 bases for V and 9 bases for J; bases not matched to a gene: 9. The CDR3 totals 14 residues. CDR1 is MDHEN, CDR2 SYDVKM, per germline.

In this sample, this clonotype turned up a few times. A much larger clonotype is one base distant, so this may be a read error. The chain links TRBV12-3 or TRBV12-4 to TRBJ1-1; TRBD1 agrees at 10 bases. V lost 6 bases to trimming and J lost 1 base; unmatched junction nucleotides: 2. This CDR3 has 14 residues. This chain's CDR3 is CASRGQGKNTEAFF. The CDR3 region has the DNA TGTGCCAGCAGGGGACAGGGGAAGAACACTGAAGCTTTCTTT.

This chain connects TRBV11-2 to TRBJ2-6; D is undetermined. The V gene lost 1 base and the J gene lost 3 bases, with 10 bases spanning the gap. CDR1 is SGHAT, CDR2 FQNNGV, per germline. The CDR3 sequence is 16 residues long. The CDR3 spells CASSLGNTGGANVLTF. CDR3 coding DNA: TGTGCCAGCAGCTTAGGAAATACGGGTGGGGCCAACGTCCTGACTTTC.

This clonotype was observed a handful of times. V is TRBV6-2 or TRBV6-3 and J is TRBJ1-2, with 7 positions matching TRBD1. V lost 7 bases to trimming and J lost 7 bases; unmatched junction nucleotides: 9. Germline CDR1 MNHEY, CDR2 SVGEGT. CDR3 length: 13 residues. The CDR3 region has the DNA TGTGCCAGCACCCTGGGACAGTTGGCTGGCTACACCTTC. Translating gives CASTLGQLAGYTF.